A selection of T cell receptor beta chains follows, all from one sample in a study of OX40 agonist ivuxolimab in advanced cancers. TCRdb keeps only in-frame clones here, not all; method: immunoSEQ multiplex PCR. The table lists tens of thousands of clones, roughly three quarters of them singletons. Here the sequenced sample was CD4+ or CD8+ T cells sorted from blood, taken in a trial of the OX40 agonist ivuxolimab. The receptors here all came from an adult with an advanced solid tumor such as melanoma, head and neck, liver or kidney cancer. Each CDR3 is given with its conserved first and last residue. The order of the fields is V gene, clone size, D gene, J gene, CDR3 DNA, CDR3 protein. D genes are given only for firm matches. Rows give clone size only sometimes, using once, few, many, or a class for an expanded clone.

TRBV7-9,NA,NA,TRBJ2-5,TGTGCCAGCAGAACAAGAAGCCAAGAGACCCAGTACTTC,CASRTRSQETQYF
TRBV30,NA,NA,TRBJ1-2,TGTGCCTGGGGTCCCTCTCGCCGGCAGGCGGATGACTATGGCTACACCTTC,CAWGPSRRQADDYGYTF
TRBV4-2,NA,TRBD1,TRBJ1-1,TGTGCCAGCAGCCAAAAACAGGGGGCTGGCACTGAAGCTTTCTTT,CASSQKQGAGTEAFF
TRBV5-6,NA,TRBD2,TRBJ2-1,TGTGCCAGCAGCATAGCCGGGACTAGCGCCTACAATGAGCAGTTCTTC,CASSIAGTSAYNEQFF
TRBV4-2,NA,TRBD1,TRBJ1-4,TGTGCCAGCAGCCAGGGGACAGGGAAGAGGGATGAAAAACTGTTTTTT,CASSQGTGKRDEKLFF
TRBV7-9,NA,NA,TRBJ2-5,TGTGCCAGTTTCAAGGTTGGCGAGAAGGAGACCCAGTACTTC,CASFKVGEKETQYF
TRBV9,NA,NA,TRBJ2-7,TGTGCCAGCAGCGAGGGTAGCTGGGGGGCCAACGAGCAGTACTTC,CASSEGSWGANEQYF
TRBV10-3,NA,TRBD2,TRBJ2-1,TGTGCCATCAGTGGCGGGGGGTCGTACAATGAGCAGTTCTTC,CAISGGGSYNEQFF
TRBV6-5,NA,NA,TRBJ2-2,TGTGCCAGCAGTTACGTCTCCGGTAACACCGGGGAGCTGTTTTTT,CASSYVSGNTGELFF
TRBV9,NA,NA,TRBJ1-3,TGTGCCAGCTCAGGAAACACCATATATTTT,CASSGNTIYF
TRBV7-8,NA,NA,TRBJ1-3,TGTGCCAGCAGCTTAGCGCAGGAGGGAAACACCATATATTTT,CASSLAQEGNTIYF
TRBV5-4,NA,TRBD1,TRBJ2-7,TGTGCCAGCAGCTCCCGGGACAGGGTCTACGAGCAGTACTTC,CASSSRDRVYEQYF
TRBV19,few,NA,TRBJ1-2,TGTGCCAGTAGTATAGATCTATTCCGGCGGGAGCATAACTATGGCTACACCTTC,CASSIDLFRREHNYGYTF
TRBV9,NA,TRBD2,TRBJ2-1,TGTGCCAGCAGCGTAGGGGACTACGGCCGTAATGAGCAGTTCTTC,CASSVGDYGRNEQFF
TRBV7-9,NA,TRBD1,TRBJ1-1,TGTGCCAGCAGCCCTAACCCGGGACAGGAGAACACTGAAGCTTTCTTT,CASSPNPGQENTEAFF
TRBV6-5,once,NA,TRBJ2-1,TGTGCCAGCAGTTCCCAGACAGGAAGCTCCTACAATGAGCAGTTCTTC,CASSSQTGSSYNEQFF
TRBV5-1,NA,NA,TRBJ1-5,TGCGCCAGCAGCTTGGGACGAGATCGCAATCAGCCCCAGCATTTT,CASSLGRDRNQPQHF
TRBV5-6,few,NA,TRBJ2-7,TGTGCCAGCAGCACAAAACCAGACCTGCGCTACGAGCAGTACTTC,CASSTKPDLRYEQYF
TRBV14,NA,NA,TRBJ1-3,TGTGCCAGCAGCCCGGGCTCCAGCTCTGGAAACACCATATATTTT,CASSPGSSSGNTIYF
TRBV14,NA,NA,TRBJ2-7,TGTGCCAGCAGCCAAGATGCCCAAAAGATTCGCTTCCAGTACTTC,CASSQDAQKIRFQYF
TRBV7-9,NA,NA,TRBJ1-1,TGTGCCAGCGCAACGGGTGGAAACACTGAAGCTTTCTTT,CASATGGNTEAFF
TRBV6-5,once,NA,TRBJ1-5,TGTGCCAGCCCCCAGGATGGGTTTAATCAGCCCCAGCATTTT,CASPQDGFNQPQHF
TRBV5-8,NA,NA,TRBJ2-1,TGTGCCAGCAGCCCTGGGGTTAGCTCCTACAATGAGCAGTTCTTC,CASSPGVSSYNEQFF
TRBV28,NA,NA,TRBJ2-7,TGTGCCAGCAGTTTATCCCTCTACGAGCAGTACTTC,CASSLSLYEQYF
TRBV7-6,few,NA,TRBJ2-5,TGTGCCAGCAGCTTAGACCAACTAGCAGAAGAGACCCAGTACTTC,CASSLDQLAEETQYF
TRBV6-5,NA,NA,TRBJ2-7,TGTGCCAGCAGTACTGGGACGGTATACGAGCAGTACTTC,CASSTGTVYEQYF
TRBV27,NA,NA,TRBJ2-7,TGTGCCAGCAGTTTACGGCGCTTCTCCTACGAGCAGTACTTC,CASSLRRFSYEQYF
TRBV6-1,NA,NA,TRBJ2-7,TGTGCCTCGGACTGGAGCTCCTACGAGCAGTACTTC,CASDWSSYEQYF
TRBV7-9,NA,TRBD2,TRBJ2-6,TGTGCCAGCAGGCCGGGGGGGGCAGGGGCGAAAGCTGGGGCCAACGTCCTGACTTTC,CASRPGGAGAKAGANVLTF
TRBV6-1,NA,NA,TRBJ1-2,TGTGCCAGCAGTGATCCCCATACTAACTATGGCTACACCTTC,CASSDPHTNYGYTF
TRBV11-2,NA,NA,TRBJ1-2,TGTGCCAGCAGCCCTGTTGGGGGCAACTATGGCTACACCTTC,CASSPVGGNYGYTF
TRBV30,NA,NA,TRBJ1-1,TGTGCCTGGAGTACCACAGGTTGGAGCACTGAAGCTTTCTTT,CAWSTTGWSTEAFF
TRBV7-9,NA,TRBD1,TRBJ1-5,TGTGCCAGCAGCTTATGGGGACAGGGGTTCAATCAGCCCCAGCATTTT,CASSLWGQGFNQPQHF
TRBV6-5,NA,NA,TRBJ1-2,TGTGCCAGCAGTTATGTAGGAGGGGACTACACCTTC,CASSYVGGDYTF
TRBV2,few,TRBD1,TRBJ1-2,TGTGCCAGCAGCACCACAGGGGGAGGCTACACCTTC,CASSTTGGGYTF
TRBV19,NA,NA,TRBJ2-7,TGTGCCAGTAGTCAGAGACAGGCCGACTCCTACGAGCAGTACTTC,CASSQRQADSYEQYF
TRBV10-2,NA,TRBD2,TRBJ2-3,TGCGCCAGCAGTGAACCGGGACTAGCGCCATACACAGATACGCAGTATTTT,CASSEPGLAPYTDTQYF
TRBV30,NA,NA,TRBJ1-1,TGTGCCTGGGGGGGGGCCCCTAAGACTTTCTTT,CAWGGAPKTFF
TRBV30,NA,TRBD1,TRBJ1-4,TGTGCCTGGACTAATCCGGGACAGGGGTATGAAAAACTGTTTTTT,CAWTNPGQGYEKLFF
TRBV25-1,NA,NA,TRBJ1-2,TGTGCCAGCAGTGAGCTGGGAACCTATGGCTACACCTTC,CASSELGTYGYTF
TRBV6-1,NA,NA,TRBJ1-6,TGTGCCAGCAGTGAAGCCCTAACGAGTTCACCCCTCCACTTT,CASSEALTSSPLHF
TRBV5-6,NA,TRBD2,TRBJ2-1,TGTGCCAGCAGCTTGGTAAGCGGGGGGGACTACAATGAGCAGTTCTTC,CASSLVSGGDYNEQFF